This TCR beta chain was found in a study of T-cell memory formation after mild COVID-19. On the study more broadly: Clusters of TCRs were largely donor specific. The study's findings and limits: The second-wave clones peaking on day 37 were not confirmed as SARS-CoV-2-specific. Some responding clones appeared in pre-infection memory, suggesting cross-reactive memory joined. Day 15 to 85 contracting clones showed balanced CD4/CD8; later expanders leaned CD4+.

Trimming at V came to 6 bases and at J to 2 bases, leaving 13 bases not matched to a gene. The CDR3 spans 16 residues. One entry per CDR3 protein results from TCRdb running MiXCR on the 5' RACE reads. The profile shows roughly 100,000 distinct CDR3 sequences, 9.5% to 15% of them singletons. Points on this clonotype: The antigen is undetermined.

Material for sequencing was PBMCs or a T cell subset sorted from them (not recorded which). The origin of this receptor is an adult woman who had mild COVID-19 (a few samples of this study predate the infection). Cell type and time point are not known. J is TRBJ2-7 and V is TRBV12-3 or TRBV12-4, with 7 bases lining up with TRBD1. CDR3 sequence: CASRQSGGRGTYEQYF. The CDR3 DNA reads as TGTGCCAGCAGACAATCCGGTGGCAGGGGGACCTACGAGCAGTACTTC.